Below, one T cell receptor beta chain is given with its context. Its specificity is unknown. Only in-frame clones appear in the TCRdb table, and some are missing; sequencing was by immunoSEQ multiplex PCR. The table includes roughly 86,000 clones, approximately 86% detected once. This CDR3 contains 14 residues. This record belongs to a study of PD-1 blockade in classical Hodgkin lymphoma. Described time point: cycle 4 day 1 (C4D1), after 6 weeks of nivolumab. There was relapse after autologous stem cell transplantation in every patient, and there was variation in brentuximab vedotin exposure. Patients showed best responses of complete response, partial response or progressive disease. Study findings and constraints: Complete responders entered with baseline diversity on par with newly diagnosed patients, the results showed. Undefined causes, possibly disease activity or prior therapy, underlie the repertoire differences. Compared with baseline, CD4+ but not CD8+ TCR diversity had risen significantly by C4D1.

The TCR sequence derives from a human donor with classical Hodgkin lymphoma. V is TRBV21-1 and J is TRBJ2-6; the table's D gene call, TRBD1, was not cross checked with the DNA. TRBV21-1 is an annotated pseudogene. The material was peripheral blood mononuclear cells (PBMCs), obtained before the fourth cycle of nivolumab. The CDR3 coding sequence is TGTGCCAGCAGCAACAGCTCTGGGGCCAACGTCCTGACTTTC. Its protein is CASSNSSGANVLTF.